The 8 T cell receptor beta chains below come from one sample, sequenced in a study of blood T cell repertoires in COVID-19 (dated by TCRdb to about 2020). Library prep was done by the immunoSEQ multiplex PCR assay. Imported from immuneACCESS, the table was reduced by TCRdb to in-frame sequences with V and J called. These copies leave out some clones; in studies compared against another copy, an unresolved V gene accounts for under half, and the cause of the remainder is not known. For this sample the table gives about 160,000 clones, of which 65% to 90% were detected only once. The biggest ten clones account for 7% of the sample. The specimen sequenced was peripheral blood. The receptor set was obtained from a woman between 35 and 50 years old with COVID-19, enrolled during active disease.

The rearrangement links TRBV4-1 to TRBJ1-4; TRBD1 agrees at 8 bases. The CDR3 runs 18 residues. Looked up from germline, CDR1 is MGHRA and CDR2 is YSYEKL. Unmatched junction bases numbered 16, after V lost 3 bases and J lost 7 bases. The CDR3 region has the DNA TGCGCCAGCAGCCAGACGGGATTTAGGACAGGGATTGTTGAAAAACTGTTTTTT. It encodes CASSQTGFRTGIVEKLFF.

The chain is built from TRBV5-1 and TRBJ1-2, with 9 bases lining up with TRBD1. The V gene's germline CDR1 is SGHRS and CDR2 YFSETQ. The CDR3 totals 17 residues. J lost 8 bases, V lost 0 bases, and 14 bases had no gene match. CDR3 sequence: CASSLAPGQGSRDGYTF. The CDR3 bases are TGCGCCAGCAGCTTGGCCCCCGGACAGGGGTCAAGGGACGGCTACACCTTC. The variable domain in full, completed from reference TRBV5-1 and TRBJ1-2, reads KAGVTQTPRYLIKTRGQQVTLSCSPISGHRSVSWYQQTPGQGLQFLFEYFSETQRNKGNFPGRFSGRQFSNSRSEMNVSTLELGDSALYLCASSLAPGQGSRDGYTFGSGTRLTVV.

This chain uses TRBV2 with TRBJ2-1; 13 nucleotides line up with TRBD2. V gave up 7 bases and J gave up 2 bases; unmatched junction bases: 14. Per germline, CDR1 SNHLY and CDR2 FYNNEI. The CDR3 covers 19 residues. Here the CDR3 DNA reads TGTGCCAGCACCGCCGGGACTAGCGGGACGACTTTGACCTACAATGAGCAGTTCTTC. Translating it yields CASTAGTSGTTLTYNEQFF.

This chain joins TRBV29-1 and TRBJ1-3; 9 nucleotides line up with TRBD1. The CDR3 sequence is 14 residues long. Unmatched junction bases numbered 3, after V lost 4 bases and J lost 2 bases. The germline gives CDR1 SQVTM, CDR2 ANQGSEA. CDR3 in DNA: TGCAGCGTTGCACGACAGGGGGCTGGAAACACCATATATTTT. Residues: CSVARQGAGNTIYF.

The genes are TRBV20-1 and TRBJ2-7; maybe TRBD2 (5 bases). V lost 0 bases, J lost 7 bases, and 7 bases lay in between. Germline V gives CDR1 DFQATT, CDR2 SNEGSKA (reference sequence). The CDR3 has 11 residues. The chain's CDR3 is CSARDQREQYF. The CDR3 bases are TGCAGTGCTAGAGACCAGCGGGAGCAGTACTTC.

The chain recombines TRBV11-2 with TRBJ2-1; 13 nucleotides agree with TRBD2. Germline V gene sequence: CDR1 SGHAT, CDR2 FQNNGV. The CDR3 is 17 amino acids. V lost 1 base to trimming and J lost 0 bases; unmatched junction nucleotides: 0. For the CDR3, the DNA is TGTGCCAGCAGCTTAGGGACTAGCGGGAGCTCCTACAATGAGCAGTTCTTC. Protein sequence: CASSLGTSGSSYNEQFF.

The table lists this clone with a few counts. This chain connects TRBV12-5 to TRBJ2-2; D unresolved. Trimming removed 0 bases at V and 4 bases at J, with 6 bases between. Germline CDR1 is LGHNT and CDR2 is FRNRAP. The CDR3 loop spans 14 amino acids. CDR3 residues: CASGLVEATGELFF. Written as DNA, the CDR3 is TGTGCTAGTGGTTTGGTAGAAGCCACCGGGGAGCTGTTTTTT.

The chain joins TRBV2 to TRBJ1-5, with D unresolved. Per the germline V gene, CDR1 is SNHLY and CDR2 is FYNNEI. The CDR3 is made up of 14 amino acids. V was pared by 3 bases and J by 6 bases, with 12 bases between. CDR3 residues: CASSDTAPGQPQHF. CDR3 coding DNA: TGTGCCAGCAGTGATACGGCTCCGGGTCAGCCCCAGCATTTT.